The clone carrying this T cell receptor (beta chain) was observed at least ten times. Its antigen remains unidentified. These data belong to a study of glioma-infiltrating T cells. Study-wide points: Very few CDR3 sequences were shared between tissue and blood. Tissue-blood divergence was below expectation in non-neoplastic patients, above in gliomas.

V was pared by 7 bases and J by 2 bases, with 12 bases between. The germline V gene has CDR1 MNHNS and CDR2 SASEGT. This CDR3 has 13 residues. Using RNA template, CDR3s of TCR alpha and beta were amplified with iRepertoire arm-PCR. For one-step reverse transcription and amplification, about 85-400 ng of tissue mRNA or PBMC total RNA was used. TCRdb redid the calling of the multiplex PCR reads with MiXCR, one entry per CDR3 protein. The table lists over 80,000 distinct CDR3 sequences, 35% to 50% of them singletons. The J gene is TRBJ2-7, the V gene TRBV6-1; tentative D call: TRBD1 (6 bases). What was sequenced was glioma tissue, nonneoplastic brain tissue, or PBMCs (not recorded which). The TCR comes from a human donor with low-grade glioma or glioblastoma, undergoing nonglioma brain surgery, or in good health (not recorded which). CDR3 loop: CASTGTQTYEQYF. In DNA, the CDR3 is TGTGCCAGCACCGGGACACAAACCTACGAGCAGTACTTC.